This T cell receptor (beta chain) was retrieved from a study of blood T cell repertoires in COVID-19. The overall study: The United States, Italy and Spain were the sources of the acute and convalescent COVID-19 samples. Sample material is recorded as cDNA or gDNA derived from T cells, B-cell-depleted T cells, or PBMCs.

Germline values: CDR1 SEHNR, CDR2 FQNEAQ (reference sequence). This CDR3 region has 14 residues. With 0 bases removed from V and 4 bases from J, the gap between germline ends came to 9 bases. Per the authors' pipeline: For nucleated cells, counts were estimated from reference gene primer amplification. Sequencing used immunoSEQ multiplex PCR; TCRdb keeps in-frame clones, though not all of them. D and trimming were read from the DNA, whereas the V and J calls and clone size are those reported in that table. This table holds approximately 85,000 clones, 90% found once. The V and J genes are TRBV7-9 and TRBJ1-1; no firm D call. Source material: peripheral blood. This receptor was identified in a woman older than 75 with active or convalescent COVID-19. CDR3 nucleotide sequence: TGTGCCAGCAGCTTAGCGCTGAGGGTCACTGAAGCTTTCTTT. Its translation is CASSLALRVTEAFF.